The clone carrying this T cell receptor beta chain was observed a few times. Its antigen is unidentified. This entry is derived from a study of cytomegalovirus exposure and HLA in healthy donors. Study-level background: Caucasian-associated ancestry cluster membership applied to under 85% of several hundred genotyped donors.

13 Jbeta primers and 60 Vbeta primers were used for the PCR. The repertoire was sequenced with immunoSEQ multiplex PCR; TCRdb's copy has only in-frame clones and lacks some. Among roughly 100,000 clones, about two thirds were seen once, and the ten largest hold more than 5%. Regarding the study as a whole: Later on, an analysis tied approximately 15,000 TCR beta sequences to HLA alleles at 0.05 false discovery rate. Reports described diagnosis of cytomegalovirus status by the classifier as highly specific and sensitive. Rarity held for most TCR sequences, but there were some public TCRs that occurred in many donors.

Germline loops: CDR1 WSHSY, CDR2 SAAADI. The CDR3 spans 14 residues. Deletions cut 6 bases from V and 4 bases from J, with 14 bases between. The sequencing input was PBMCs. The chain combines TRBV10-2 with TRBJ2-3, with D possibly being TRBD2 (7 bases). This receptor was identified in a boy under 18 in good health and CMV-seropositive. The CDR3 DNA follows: TGCGCCAGCAGGACAGAGGGGGGGCCAGATACGCAGTATTTT. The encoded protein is CASRTEGGPDTQYF.